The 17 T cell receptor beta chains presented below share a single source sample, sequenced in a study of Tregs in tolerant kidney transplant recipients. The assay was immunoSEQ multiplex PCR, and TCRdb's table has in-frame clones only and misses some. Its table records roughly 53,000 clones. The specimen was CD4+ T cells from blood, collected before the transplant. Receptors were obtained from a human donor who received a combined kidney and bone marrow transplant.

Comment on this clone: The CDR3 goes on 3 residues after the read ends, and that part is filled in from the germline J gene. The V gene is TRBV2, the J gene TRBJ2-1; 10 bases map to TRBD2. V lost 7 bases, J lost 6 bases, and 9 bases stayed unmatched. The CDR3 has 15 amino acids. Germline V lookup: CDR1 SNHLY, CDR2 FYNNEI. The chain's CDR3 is CASTERGGQGNEQFF. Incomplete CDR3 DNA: TGTGCCAGCACCGAGCGGGGGGGCCAAGGCAATGAG.

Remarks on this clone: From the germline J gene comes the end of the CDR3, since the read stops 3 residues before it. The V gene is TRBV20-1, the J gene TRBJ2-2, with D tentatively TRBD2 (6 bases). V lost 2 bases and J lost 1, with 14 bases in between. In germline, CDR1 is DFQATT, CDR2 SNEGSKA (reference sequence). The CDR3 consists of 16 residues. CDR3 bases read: TGCAGTGCTAGAAATGCCGCGACTAGGAACACCGGGGAG. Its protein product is CSARNAATRNTGE. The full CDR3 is CSARNAATRNTGELFF.

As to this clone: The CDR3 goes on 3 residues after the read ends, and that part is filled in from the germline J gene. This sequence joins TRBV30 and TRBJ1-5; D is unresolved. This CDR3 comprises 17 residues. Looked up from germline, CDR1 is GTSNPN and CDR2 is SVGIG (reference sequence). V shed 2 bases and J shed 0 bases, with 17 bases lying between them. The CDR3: CAWSSGQSGYSNQPQHF. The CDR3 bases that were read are TGTGCCTGGAGTAGCGGCCAAAGTGGGTATAGCAATCAGCCC.

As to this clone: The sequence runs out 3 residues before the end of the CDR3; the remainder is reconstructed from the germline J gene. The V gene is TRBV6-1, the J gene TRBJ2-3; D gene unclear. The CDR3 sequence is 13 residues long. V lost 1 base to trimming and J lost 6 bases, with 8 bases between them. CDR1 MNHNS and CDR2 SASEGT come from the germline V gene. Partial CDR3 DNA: TGTGCCAGCAGTGAAGGGAAAGCGGATACG. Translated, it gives CASSEGKADT. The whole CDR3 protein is CASSEGKADTQYF.

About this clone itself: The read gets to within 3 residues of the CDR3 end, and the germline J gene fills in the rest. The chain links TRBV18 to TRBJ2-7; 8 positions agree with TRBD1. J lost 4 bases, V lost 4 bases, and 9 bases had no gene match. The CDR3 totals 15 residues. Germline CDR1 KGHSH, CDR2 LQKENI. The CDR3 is CASSQAPGGWYEQYF. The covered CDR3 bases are TGTGCCAGCTCACAGGCCCCAGGGGGCTGGTACGAG. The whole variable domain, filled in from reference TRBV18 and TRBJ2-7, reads NAGVMQNPRHLVRRRGQEARLRCSPMKGHSHVYWYRQLPEEGLKFMVYLQKENIIDESGMPKERFSAEFPKEGPSILRIQQVVRGDSAAYFCASSQAPGGWYEQYFGPGTRLTVT.

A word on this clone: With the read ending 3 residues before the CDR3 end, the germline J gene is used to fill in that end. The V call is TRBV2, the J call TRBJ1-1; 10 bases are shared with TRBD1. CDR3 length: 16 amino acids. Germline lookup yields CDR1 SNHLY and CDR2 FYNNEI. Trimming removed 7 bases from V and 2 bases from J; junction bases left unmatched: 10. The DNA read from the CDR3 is TGTGCCAGCACCAGACAGGGGGCGCGTTTTAACACTGAA. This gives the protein CASTRQGARFNTE. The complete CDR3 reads CASTRQGARFNTEAFF.

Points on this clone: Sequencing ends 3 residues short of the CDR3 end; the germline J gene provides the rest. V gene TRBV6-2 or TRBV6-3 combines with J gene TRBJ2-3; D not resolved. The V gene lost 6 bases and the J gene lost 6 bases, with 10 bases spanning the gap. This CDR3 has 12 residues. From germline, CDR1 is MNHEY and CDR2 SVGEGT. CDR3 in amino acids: CASSLSPDTQYF. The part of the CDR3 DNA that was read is TGTGCCAGCAGCCTTTCTCCGGATACG.

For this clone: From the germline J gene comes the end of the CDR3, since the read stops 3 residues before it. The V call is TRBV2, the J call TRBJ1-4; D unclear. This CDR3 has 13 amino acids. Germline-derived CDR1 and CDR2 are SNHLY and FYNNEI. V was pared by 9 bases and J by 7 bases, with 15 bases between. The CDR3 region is CASLRQEGEKLFF. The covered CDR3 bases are TGTGCCAGTTTACGGCAGGAGGGTGAAAAA. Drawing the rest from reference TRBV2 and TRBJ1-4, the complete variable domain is EPEVTQTPSHQVTQMGQEVILRCVPISNHLYFYWYRQILGQKVEFLVSFYNNEISEKSEIFDDQFSVERPDGSNFTLKIRSTKLEDSAMYFCASLRQEGEKLFFGSGTQLSVL.

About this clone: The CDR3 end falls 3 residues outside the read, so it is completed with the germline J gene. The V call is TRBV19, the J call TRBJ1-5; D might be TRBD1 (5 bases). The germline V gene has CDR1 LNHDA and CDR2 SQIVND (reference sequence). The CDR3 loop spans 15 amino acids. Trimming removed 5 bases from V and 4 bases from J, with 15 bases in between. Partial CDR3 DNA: TGTGCCAGTAGTCCTCCAGGGCAGGTTAATCAGCCC. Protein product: CASSPPGQVNQP. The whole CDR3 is CASSPPGQVNQPQHF.

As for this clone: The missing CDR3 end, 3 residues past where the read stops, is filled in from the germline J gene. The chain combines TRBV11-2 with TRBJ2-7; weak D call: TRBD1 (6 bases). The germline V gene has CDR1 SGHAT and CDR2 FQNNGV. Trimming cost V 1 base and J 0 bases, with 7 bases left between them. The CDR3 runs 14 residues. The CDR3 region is CASSLGGGSYEQYF. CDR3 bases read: TGTGCCAGCAGCTTAGGAGGGGGCTCCTACGAG.

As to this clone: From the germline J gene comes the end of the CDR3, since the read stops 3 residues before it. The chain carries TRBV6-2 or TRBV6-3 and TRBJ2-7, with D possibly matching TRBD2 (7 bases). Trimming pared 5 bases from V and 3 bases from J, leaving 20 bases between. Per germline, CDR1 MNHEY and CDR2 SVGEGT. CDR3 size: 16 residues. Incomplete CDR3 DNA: TGTGCCAGCAGTACTCCCGGGGGGCGGACGCTCTACGAG. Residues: CASSTPGGRTLYE. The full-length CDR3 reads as CASSTPGGRTLYEQYF.

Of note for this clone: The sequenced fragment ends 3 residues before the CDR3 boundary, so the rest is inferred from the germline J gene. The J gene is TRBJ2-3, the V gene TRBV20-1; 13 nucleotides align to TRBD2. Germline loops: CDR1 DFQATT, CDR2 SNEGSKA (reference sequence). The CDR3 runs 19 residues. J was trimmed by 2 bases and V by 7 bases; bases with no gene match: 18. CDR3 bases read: TGCAGTGTCCCTACTAGGACACAACTAGCGGGAGGGAACACAGATACG. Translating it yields CSVPTRTQLAGGNTDT. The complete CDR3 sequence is CSVPTRTQLAGGNTDTQYF.

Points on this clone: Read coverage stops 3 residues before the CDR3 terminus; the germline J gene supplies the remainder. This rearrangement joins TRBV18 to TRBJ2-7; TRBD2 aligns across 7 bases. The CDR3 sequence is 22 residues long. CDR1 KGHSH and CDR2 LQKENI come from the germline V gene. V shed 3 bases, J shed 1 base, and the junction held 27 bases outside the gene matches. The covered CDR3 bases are TGTGCCAGCTCACCCTATAGGTCGTACGGGCTTGGAGGCGGGGGAAAATCCTACGAG. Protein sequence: CASSPYRSYGLGGGGKSYE. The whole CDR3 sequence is CASSPYRSYGLGGGGKSYEQYF.

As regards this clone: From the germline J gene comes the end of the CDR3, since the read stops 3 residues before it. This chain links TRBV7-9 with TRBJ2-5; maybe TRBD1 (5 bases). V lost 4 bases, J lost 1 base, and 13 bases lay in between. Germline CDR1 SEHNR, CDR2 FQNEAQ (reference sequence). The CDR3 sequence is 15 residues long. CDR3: CASSSWTLFQETQYF. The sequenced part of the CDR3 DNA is TGTGCCAGCAGCTCATGGACACTCTTCCAAGAGACC.

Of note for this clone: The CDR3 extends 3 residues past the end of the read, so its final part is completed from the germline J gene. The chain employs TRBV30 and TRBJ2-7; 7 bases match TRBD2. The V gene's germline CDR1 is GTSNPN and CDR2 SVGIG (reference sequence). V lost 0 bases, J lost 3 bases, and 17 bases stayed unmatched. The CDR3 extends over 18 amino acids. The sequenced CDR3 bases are TGTGCCTGGAGTGTAAGGCTCGGGGGGTCCCTGGGTCTCTACGAG. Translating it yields CAWSVRLGGSLGLYE. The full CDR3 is CAWSVRLGGSLGLYEQYF.

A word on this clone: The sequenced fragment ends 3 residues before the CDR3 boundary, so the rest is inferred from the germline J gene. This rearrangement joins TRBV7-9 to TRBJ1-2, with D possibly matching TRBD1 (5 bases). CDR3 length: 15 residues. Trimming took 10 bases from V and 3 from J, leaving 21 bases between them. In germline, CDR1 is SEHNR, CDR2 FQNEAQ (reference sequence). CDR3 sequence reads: CATSLPGSWDYGYTF. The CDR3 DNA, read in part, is TGTGCCACCTCCCTACCAGGGAGCTGGGACTATGGC.

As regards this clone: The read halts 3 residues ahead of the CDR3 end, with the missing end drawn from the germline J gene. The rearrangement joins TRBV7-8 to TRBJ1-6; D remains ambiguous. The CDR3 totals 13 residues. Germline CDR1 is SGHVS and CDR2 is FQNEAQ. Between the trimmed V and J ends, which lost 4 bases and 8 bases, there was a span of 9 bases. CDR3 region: CASSSAGYSPLHF. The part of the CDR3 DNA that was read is TGTGCCAGCAGCTCGGCGGGGTATTCACCC.